The text below deals with one TCR beta chain. Its antigen remains undetermined. Base qualities are not at hand, and no much larger clone is one base apart. Each donor gave one peripheral blood draw, approximately 100 mL on average, collected into heparinised tubes. Using a panel that included CD45RO, CCR7, CD25, CD127, CD95 and CD27, naive, central memory, regulatory and stem cell-like memory CD4+ T cells were sorted on a BD FACSAria II. Every sorted population had a purity above 98%. PBMCs were isolated right away by Lymphoprep density gradient centrifugation and were stained directly, without culture. So that batch effects would be minimized, each experiment stained and sorted samples in pairs, pairing one healthy donor with one patient. The data belong to a study of beta chain features in type 1 diabetes (dated by TCRdb to 2017 to 2018). Concerning the study at large: No differences in mean age, gender distribution, total cell number or subset yield were found between patients and healthy donors. A total of about 99,000,000 sorted cells were examined across all samples, and RNA yield correlated strongly with the number of cells per subset. In the study, recently diagnosed type 1 diabetes patients and matched healthy donors were compared on the TCRB repertoires of their sorted circulating CD4+ T cell subsets. Regulatory and stem cell-like memory subsets were obtained from only 8 patients and roughly eight healthy donors, while naive and central memory subsets were obtained from all 28 donors.

Sequences MGHDK (CDR1) and SYGVNS (CDR2) are obtained from the germline V gene. Trimming takes 4 bases from V and 4 bases from J, and the germline ends sit 12 bases apart. Spanning cysteine to phenylalanine, the CDR3 consists of 14 amino acids. Just CDR3 DNA is preserved here, 42 bases in frame from base 1. The entire amount of isolated RNA was reverse transcribed using the High Capacity cDNA Reverse Transcription Kit, so the sequenced TCRB transcripts were expressed ones. Naive, central memory and regulatory T cell samples underwent deep immunoSEQ sequencing, averaging about 3.57 million total reads per sample. After sorted cells were lysed in RLT buffer, RNA was extracted with DNase-treated RNeasy Micro or Mini kits, with the choice depending on cell number. Each cell subset was processed separately to prevent cross-contamination, with patient and healthy donor samples processed together. The immunoSEQ multiplex PCR was used to amplify TCRB sequences from cDNA, generating 87-bp fragments that spanned the CDR3 region. Sequencing of the amplicons was done on the Illumina HiSeq platform. From the authors' description of their analysis: PCR bias was computationally corrected using synthetic template baselines, reads within Hamming distance 2 were collapsed, and singletons that could not be merged were discarded. By aligning reads against IMGT, V, D and J genes, CDR3 length, and insertions or deletions at six rearrangement sites were assigned. Within each subset, clonotype counts were normalized to sorted cell number, after which true diversity and Gini coefficients were computed with the tcR R package. The overlap coefficient, calculated on TCRB nucleotide sequences, was used to quantify repertoire sharing. Sourced from immuneACCESS, this table was stored by TCRdb with only in-frame sequences that have V and J called. A share of the clones is absent; for the studies checked, an unresolved V gene accounts for under half, and the remainder has no known explanation. V and J calls and clone size are given by that table; D and trimming were obtained from the DNA. The sample data list more than 150,000 clones, and roughly an eighth of these were observed just once. Clones ranked in the top ten supply roughly 0.6% of the sample.

Results the study describes overall, beyond this receptor: HLA sub-analyses involved small numbers of individuals, so any influence of HLA type on TCRB rearrangement remained unresolved. Naive, central memory and regulatory TCRB repertoires appeared more similar among patients than among healthy donors. Shorter templates might have been favored by PCR, but patient and control samples were amplified and corrected together, so both groups would have been affected equally by any skew. In all four CD4+ subsets, TCRB CDR3 length was moderately but significantly shorter in type 1 diabetes patients. At VDJ recombination sites, patients with type 1 diabetes made fewer insertions and deleted more nucleotides, a pattern implying thymic rearrangement abnormalities. Because cDNA rather than genomic DNA was sequenced, highly expressing activated cells could have been over-represented, although no difference in activation and CD3 levels was found between groups.

The sequence was collected from a young woman in good health. In this chain, TRBV25-1 is recombined with TRBJ2-3; TRBD2 is possibly the D segment (5 matching bases). Sequencing used central memory CD4+ T cells from blood. The nucleotide sequence reads as follows: TGTGCCAGCAGTGTTCAACTAGTCGCAGATACGCAGTATTTT. Its coded protein is CASSVQLVADTQYF.